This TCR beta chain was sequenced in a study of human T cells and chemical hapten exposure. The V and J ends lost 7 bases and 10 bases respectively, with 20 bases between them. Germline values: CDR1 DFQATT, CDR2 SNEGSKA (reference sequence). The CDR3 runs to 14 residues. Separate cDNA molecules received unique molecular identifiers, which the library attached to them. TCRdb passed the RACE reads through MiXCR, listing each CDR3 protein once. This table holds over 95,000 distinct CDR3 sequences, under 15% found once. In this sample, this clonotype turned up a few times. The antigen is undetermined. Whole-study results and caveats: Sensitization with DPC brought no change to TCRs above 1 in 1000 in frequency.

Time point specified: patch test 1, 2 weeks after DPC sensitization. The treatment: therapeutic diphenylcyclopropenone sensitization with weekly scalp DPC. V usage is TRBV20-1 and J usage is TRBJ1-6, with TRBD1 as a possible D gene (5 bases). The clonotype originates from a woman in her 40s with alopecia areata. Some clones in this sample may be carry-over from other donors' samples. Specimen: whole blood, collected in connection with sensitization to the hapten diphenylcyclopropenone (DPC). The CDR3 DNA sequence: TGCAGTGTCCCCAGCAGGGCGGGGAGCTCACCCCTCCACTTT. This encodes CSVPSRAGSSPLHF.